Listed below are T cell receptor beta chains from one sample, sequenced in a study of T cells in narcolepsy. Data came from immunoSEQ multiplex PCR; TCRdb stores just in-frame clones and leaves some out. This sample has about 41,000 clones, with roughly 88% found just once. Material for sequencing was CD45RA- memory CD4+ T cells from PBMCs. Receptors originate from a human donor with narcolepsy. CDR3s include the opening cysteine and the closing phenylalanine or tryptophan. A D gene is named only where the DNA matches it firmly. Where a row states a size, it is once, few, many or the class of an expanded clone; other rows omit it.

NA NA TRBJ2-7 TRBV6-5 CASRTKGSYEQYF TGTGCCAGCAGGACAAAGGGTTCCTACGAGCAGTACTTC
once TRBD1 TRBJ2-1 TRBV25-1 CASSTGGTGGPEQFF TGTGCCAGCAGTACCGGGGGGACAGGGGGTCCTGAGCAGTTCTTC
NA NA TRBJ2-3 TRBV9 CASSGDTQYF TGTGCCAGCAGCGGGGATACGCAGTATTTT
NA TRBD2 TRBJ2-1 TRBV10-2 CASRGLAVDNEQFF TGCGCCAGCAGGGGACTAGCGGTCGACAATGAGCAGTTCTTC
NA NA TRBJ1-1 TRBV7-2 CASSLDWQAEAFF TGTGCCAGCAGCTTAGATTGGCAGGCAGAAGCTTTCTTT
NA NA TRBJ2-2 TRBV15 CATSRTRDGTGELFF TGTGCCACCAGCAGGACCCGCGACGGGACCGGGGAGCTGTTTTTT
NA NA TRBJ1-5 TRBV29-1 CSVRDNYNQPQHF TGCAGCGTCCGGGACAACTACAATCAGCCCCAGCATTTT
NA NA TRBJ2-1 TRBV5-1 CASSLNNEQFF TGCGCCAGCAGCTTGAACAATGAGCAGTTCTTC
NA NA TRBJ1-1 TRBV5-1 CASSFRSEAFF TGCGCCAGCAGCTTTCGGTCTGAAGCTTTCTTT
NA NA TRBJ1-6 TRBV6-5 CATSRTANSPLHF TGTGCCACCTCAAGGACAGCAAATTCACCCCTCCACTTT
NA TRBD2 TRBJ2-1 TRBV5-6 CASSLGLAGFNEQFF TGTGCCAGCAGCTTGGGACTAGCGGGGTTCAATGAGCAGTTCTTC
NA NA TRBJ2-7 TRBV19 CASSMSQGKEQYF TGTGCCAGTAGTATGAGCCAGGGTAAAGAGCAGTACTTC
NA NA TRBJ2-3 TRBV5-4 CASSFLRDTRTDTQYF TGTGCCAGCAGCTTTTTACGGGACACTCGCACAGATACGCAGTATTTT
NA NA TRBJ2-1 TRBV11-3 CASSPRTVYNEQFF TGTGCCAGCAGCCCCAGGACAGTTTACAATGAGCAGTTCTTC
NA TRBD1 TRBJ2-3 TRBV29-1 CSVEARDRGTDTQYF TGCAGCGTTGAAGCGAGGGACAGGGGCACAGATACGCAGTATTTT
NA NA TRBJ2-2 TRBV5-4 CASSLGSWGSTGELFF TGTGCCAGCAGCTTGGGCTCCTGGGGATCCACCGGGGAGCTGTTTTTT
NA NA TRBJ2-1 TRBV6-1 CASSESGTPKQFF TGTGCCAGCAGTGAATCAGGGACGCCTAAGCAGTTCTTC
once TRBD1 TRBJ2-7 TRBV11-3 CASSGRTGGAEQYF TGTGCCAGCAGCGGGAGGACAGGGGGCGCCGAGCAGTACTTC
NA NA TRBJ1-6 TRBV19 CASKGLVGGNNSPLHF TGTGCCAGTAAGGGTCTAGTGGGGGGAAATAATTCACCCCTCCACTTT
NA NA TRBJ2-6 TRBV19 CASSIEPPPGASGANVLTF TGTGCCAGTAGTATAGAACCCCCCCCGGGGGCGTCTGGGGCCAACGTCCTGACTTTC
NA TRBD1 TRBJ2-7 TRBV5-1 CASSLSGTGDEQYF TGCGCCAGCAGCTTGAGTGGGACAGGGGACGAGCAGTACTTC
NA TRBD2 TRBJ2-1 TRBV7-3 CASSPGGDNEQFF TGTGCCAGCAGCCCCGGGGGGGACAATGAGCAGTTCTTC
NA NA TRBJ1-4 TRBV30 CAWRQQGLLGEKLFF TGTGCCTGGAGGCAACAGGGCCTGCTTGGTGAAAAACTGTTTTTT
NA NA TRBJ2-6 TRBV5-1 CASSTGQRANVLTF TGCGCCAGCAGCACGGGGCAACGGGCCAACGTCCTGACTTTC
NA TRBD1 TRBJ2-7 TRBV7-9 CASSSLGQGVYEQYF TGTGCCAGCAGCTCCTTAGGACAGGGCGTCTACGAGCAGTACTTC
NA NA TRBJ2-7 TRBV4-1 CASPPGGAHPGNYEQYF TGCGCCAGCCCGCCCGGCGGGGCTCATCCAGGGAACTACGAGCAGTACTTC
once NA TRBJ1-2 TRBV30 CAWSVSAGYTF TGTGCCTGGAGTGTATCAGCCGGCTACACCTTC
NA NA TRBJ2-3 TRBV6-5 CASSYRGMGDTQYF TGTGCCAGCAGTTATAGGGGGATGGGAGATACGCAGTATTTT
NA NA TRBJ2-2 TRBV4-2 CASSQDSTGELFF TGTGCCAGCAGCCAAGACAGTACCGGGGAGCTGTTTTTT
NA NA TRBJ1-2 TRBV10-3 CAIRGVEKGYTF TGTGCCATCAGGGGGGTCGAAAAGGGCTACACCTTC
NA NA TRBJ1-3 TRBV5-1 CASSLVTGAGNTIYF TGCGCCAGCAGCTTGGTGACGGGGGCTGGAAACACCATATATTTT
once NA TRBJ2-2 TRBV6-1 CASTWEANTGELFF TGTGCCAGCACTTGGGAGGCGAACACCGGGGAGCTGTTTTTT
NA NA TRBJ2-5 TRBV7-3 CASSPSDSTAQYF TGTGCCAGCAGCCCATCGGACAGTACGGCCCAGTACTTC
NA TRBD2 TRBJ2-1 TRBV5-1 CASSFSGSSSYNEQFF TGCGCCAGCAGCTTTAGCGGGTCCAGCTCCTACAATGAGCAGTTCTTC
NA NA TRBJ2-1 TRBV27 CASSLRQANGGQFF TGTGCCAGCAGTTTACGGCAGGCCAACGGCGGGCAGTTCTTC
NA TRBD1 TRBJ1-5 TRBV4-3 CASSGGQGFNQPQHF TGCGCCAGCAGCGGGGGACAGGGGTTCAATCAGCCCCAGCATTTT
NA TRBD1 TRBJ2-7 TRBV2 CASSEGTGTVEQYF TGTGCCAGCAGTGAGGGGACAGGGACGGTCGAGCAGTACTTC
NA NA TRBJ1-5 TRBV7-9 CASQTDSNQPQHF TGTGCCAGCCAGACGGATAGCAATCAGCCCCAGCATTTT
NA NA TRBJ2-7 TRBV21-1 CASSKLLPGLADSREGREQYF TGTGCCAGCAGCAAATTGTTACCGGGACTAGCGGATTCAAGGGAGGGGCGGGAGCAGTACTTC
NA NA TRBJ1-5 TRBV30 CAWSRGGDQPQHF TGTGCCTGGAGCCGGGGGGGGGATCAGCCCCAGCATTTT
NA NA TRBJ2-1 TRBV10-3 CATKEGQRNYNEQFF TGTGCCACCAAGGAGGGACAGCGCAATTACAATGAGCAGTTCTTC
NA NA TRBJ2-3 TRBV30 CAWTKGGVTGTQYF TGTGCCTGGACCAAAGGGGGTGTCACAGGTACGCAGTATTTT
NA TRBD2 TRBJ2-1 TRBV4-3 CASSQARLAGGSEQFF TGCGCCAGCAGCCAAGCCCGACTAGCGGGGGGCAGCGAGCAGTTCTTC
NA NA TRBJ2-5 TRBV9 CASSVATLEETQYF TGTGCCAGCAGCGTAGCTACCCTGGAAGAGACCCAGTACTTC
NA TRBD1 TRBJ1-2 TRBV6-9 CASNRGNGYGYTF TGTGCCAGCAACAGGGGAAACGGCTATGGCTACACCTTC
NA NA TRBJ1-1 TRBV28 CASRANQGIGKAFF TGTGCCAGCAGAGCCAACCAGGGTATAGGGAAAGCTTTCTTT
NA TRBD1 TRBJ2-7 TRBV7-8 CASSSQGATDEQYF TGTGCCAGCAGCTCGCAGGGGGCGACGGACGAGCAGTACTTC
NA NA TRBJ2-1 TRBV27 CASVGLSGRRGEQFF TGTGCCAGCGTCGGCCTGAGCGGCAGGCGGGGTGAGCAGTTCTTC
NA NA TRBJ1-4 TRBV4-2 CASTARGGAATNEKLFF TGTGCCAGCACCGCACGGGGGGGAGCCGCAACTAATGAAAAACTGTTTTTT
NA NA TRBJ1-2 TRBV5-1 CASSLYGQEEGYGYTF TGCGCCAGCAGCTTGTACGGGCAGGAGGAAGGCTATGGCTACACCTTC